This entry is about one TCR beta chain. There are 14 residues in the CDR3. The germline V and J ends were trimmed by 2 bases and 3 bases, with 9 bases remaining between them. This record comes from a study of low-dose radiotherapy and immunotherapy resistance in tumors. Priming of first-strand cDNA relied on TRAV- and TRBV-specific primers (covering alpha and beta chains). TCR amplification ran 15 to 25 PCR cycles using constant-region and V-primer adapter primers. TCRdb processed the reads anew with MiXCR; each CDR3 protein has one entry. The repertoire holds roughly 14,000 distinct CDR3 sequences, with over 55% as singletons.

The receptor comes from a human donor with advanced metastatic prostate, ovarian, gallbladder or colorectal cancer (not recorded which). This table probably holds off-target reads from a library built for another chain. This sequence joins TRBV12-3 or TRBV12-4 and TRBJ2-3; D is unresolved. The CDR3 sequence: CASSLMTGTDTQYF. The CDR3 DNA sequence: TGTGCCAGCAGTTTAATGACCGGAACAGATACGCAGTATTTT.